Shown below are 27 T cell receptor beta chains from a single sample sequenced in a study of regulatory T cells in long-lasting Graves disease. Sample time point: newly diagnosed GD, antithyroid drugs for less than 3 months. Isolated PBMC RNA provided the starting material for the TCR library. Libraries of TCR beta came from iRepertoire HTBI primers plus Arm-PCR of CDR3 regions. TCRdb itself ran the multiplex PCR reads through MiXCR, one entry per CDR3 protein. In the table there are 400,000 to 500,000 distinct CDR3 sequences, about 16% of which are singletons. These data also formed part of another study, on T cells in Graves' hyperthyroidism and ophthalmopathy.

The sequencing here drew on peripheral blood mononuclear cells (PBMCs), taken at new diagnosis, from a patient treated with antithyroid drugs. All receptors come from a woman in her twenties or thirties with Graves disease.

The V gene is TRBV5-6, the J gene TRBJ2-5; 11 nucleotides match TRBD2. Germline CDR1 SGHDT, CDR2 YYEEEE. Trimming at V came to 4 bases and at J to 3 bases, leaving 8 bases not matched to a gene. The CDR3 loop spans 16 amino acids. The CDR3 loop reads CASSILAGATKETQYF. The DNA of the CDR3 is TGTGCCAGCAGCATACTAGCGGGAGCCACAAAAGAGACCCAGTACTTC.

The chain combines TRBV5-8 with TRBJ2-2; a possible D gene is TRBD1 (5 bases). There are 15 residues in the CDR3. Trimming shortened V by 4 bases and J by 1 base, and 11 bases separated the two germline ends. Per germline, CDR1 SGHTS and CDR2 YDEGEE. CDR3 bases: TGTGCCAGCAGCCCTGAGGACAAGAACACCGGGGAGCTGTTTTTT. Translated: CASSPEDKNTGELFF.

This chain joins TRBV5-1 and TRBJ1-4; 7 nucleotides line up with TRBD1. The CDR3 totals 13 residues. V gave up 6 bases and J gave up 4 bases; unmatched junction bases: 3. Looked up from germline, CDR1 is SGHRS and CDR2 is YFSETQ. CDR3 sequence: CASTGGRNEKLFF. DNA for the CDR3: TGCGCCAGCACAGGGGGGCGTAATGAAAAACTGTTTTTT.

This clonotype was recorded a few times. The chain joins TRBV15 to TRBJ2-7, with D perhaps matching TRBD1 (5 bases). CDR3 size: 15 residues. Germline values: CDR1 LNHNV, CDR2 YYDKDF (reference sequence). V shed 5 bases and J shed 2 bases, with 16 bases lying between them. The CDR3 spells CATSARKGVPYEQYF. The CDR3 nucleotides are TGTGCCACCAGCGCGAGGAAAGGGGTCCCCTACGAGCAGTACTTC.

The chain is built from TRBV3-1 and TRBJ1-2; 7 bases are a match to TRBD1. CDR3 length: 14 residues. The junction had 6 bases not matched to a gene; V was cut back by 0 bases and J by 8 bases. The germline V gene has CDR1 LGHDT and CDR2 YNNKEL (reference sequence). The CDR3, as DNA: TGTGCCAGCAGCCAAGAAGGCAGGGGGAACGGCTACACCTTC. Its protein is CASSQEGRGNGYTF. The full variable domain, rest sourced from reference TRBV3-1 and TRBJ1-2, is DTAVSQTPKYLVTQMGNDKSIKCEQNLGHDTMYWYKQDSKKFLKIMFSYNNKELIINETVPNRFSPKSPDKAHLNLHINSLELGDSAVYFCASSQEGRGNGYTFGSGTRLTVV.

This clonotype occurred many times. This rearrangement joins TRBV4-1 to TRBJ2-5; D might be TRBD1 (5 bases). V was pared by 6 bases and J by 4 bases, with 15 bases between. From germline, CDR1 is MGHRA and CDR2 YSYEKL. The CDR3 runs 14 residues. CDR3 nucleotide sequence: TGCGCCAGCAGTGTCCTGGGGCTGGGAGAGACCCAGTACTTC. This translates into CASSVLGLGETQYF.

This chain uses TRBV19 with TRBJ2-7; D may be TRBD1 (5 bases). V lost 9 bases and J 1 base, leaving 16 bases between the germline ends. Germline assignment: CDR1 LNHDA and CDR2 SQIVND (reference sequence). The CDR3 has 14 amino acids. The chain's CDR3 is CASKYRAGSYEQYF. The CDR3 nucleotides are TGTGCCAGCAAATATAGGGCAGGGTCCTACGAGCAGTACTTC.

The chain has TRBV19 and TRBJ1-5; D ambiguous. V lost 3 bases and J lost 7, with 16 bases in between. Germline V gene lookup returns CDR1 LNHDA and CDR2 SQIVND (reference sequence). The CDR3 runs to 15 residues. DNA of the CDR3: TGTGCCAGTAGTATTGTGAGGGAAGTGCAGCAGCCCCAGCATTTT. Translated: CASSIVREVQQPQHF. Filled out from reference TRBV19 and TRBJ1-5, the complete variable domain reads DGGITQSPKYLFRKEGQNVTLSCEQNLNHDAMYWYRQDPGQGLRLIYYSQIVNDFQKGDIAEGYSVSREKKESFPLTVTSAQKNPTAFYLCASSIVREVQQPQHFGDGTRLSIL.

As concerns this clonotype: A much larger clone differs by one base, so this may be a read error. This sequence joins TRBV28 and TRBJ2-7; 9 bases map to TRBD1. The CDR3 spans 17 residues. Germline V gene lookup returns CDR1 MDHEN and CDR2 SYDVKM. With V trimmed by 10 bases and J by 7 bases, 23 bases remained unmatched. In DNA form, the CDR3 reads TGTGCCATCCCCACCCAAGCCGGGACAGGGATCCTACGAGAGCAGTACTTC. It translates to CAIPTQAGTGILREQYF.

This clonotype was observed at least ten times. This rearrangement joins TRBV27 to TRBJ1-5, with no clear D. This CDR3 contains 16 residues. Germline V gene lookup returns CDR1 MNHEY and CDR2 SMNVEV (reference sequence). V lost 2 bases, J lost 0 bases, and 11 bases lay in between. The chain's CDR3 is CASSLGKGFSNQPQHF. CDR3 nucleotide sequence: TGTGCCAGCAGTTTAGGAAAAGGTTTTAGCAATCAGCCCCAGCATTTT.

The sample holds a few counts of this clonotype. The chain couples TRBV5-1 to TRBJ2-3; TRBD2 is a possible D gene (5 bases). Germline values: CDR1 SGHRS, CDR2 YFSETQ. V lost 0 bases and J 4 bases, leaving 9 bases between the germline ends. The CDR3 spans 14 residues. CDR3 sequence: CASSLERGSDTQYF. The CDR3 coding sequence is TGCGCCAGCAGCTTGGAACGAGGGTCAGATACGCAGTATTTT.

This clonotype has ten or more counts. The CDR3 here is CASGGLLAALSYEQYF. The CDR3 DNA sequence: TGTGCCAGCGGGGGTTTGTTGGCGGCTCTCTCCTACGAGCAGTACTTC. The chain couples TRBV6-2 or TRBV6-3 to TRBJ2-7, with D possibly being TRBD1 or TRBD2 (5 bases each). Germline lookup yields CDR1 MNHEY and CDR2 SVGEGT. The CDR3 is 16 residues long. Deletions cut 8 bases from V and 0 bases from J, with 20 bases between.

The sample holds many counts of this clonotype. The CDR3 DNA is TGTGCCAGCAGCCCTGCCGACTTTTCTTTAAGGGATGAGCAGTTCTTC. Residues: CASSPADFSLRDEQFF. The V call is TRBV7-2, the J call TRBJ2-1; no reliable D call. This CDR3 spans 16 amino acids. Trimming stripped 5 bases from V and 8 bases from J, with 22 bases between. Germline V gene data show CDR1 as SGHTA and CDR2 as FQGNSA.

The V and J genes are TRBV12-3 or TRBV12-4 and TRBJ1-5, with 9 bases lining up with TRBD1. V dropped 6 bases and J dropped 6; count of bases not matched to a gene: 6. The CDR3 has 14 residues. The CDR3 spells CASRPGQGLQPQHF. In nucleotides, the CDR3 is TGTGCCAGCAGGCCCGGACAGGGGCTTCAGCCCCAGCATTTT.

The sample holds many counts of this clonotype. The chain recombines TRBV12-3 or TRBV12-4 with TRBJ1-2, with a weak D call TRBD1 (5 bases). Trimming stripped 5 bases from V and 5 bases from J, with 15 bases between. This CDR3 is built from 14 residues. The CDR3 protein is CASSRSGFRYGYTF. The CDR3 nucleotides are TGTGCCAGCAGTCGCTCAGGGTTTCGGTATGGCTACACCTTC.

The chain carries TRBV6-2 or TRBV6-3 and TRBJ1-6; D uncertain. V was trimmed by 9 bases and J by 5 bases, leaving 11 bases between them. Germline CDR1 is MNHEY and CDR2 is SVGEGT. The CDR3 consists of 13 residues. The CDR3 is CASDRRDNSPLHF. For the CDR3, the DNA is TGTGCCAGTGACCGGCGGGATAATTCACCCCTCCACTTT.

This chain links TRBV12-3 or TRBV12-4 with TRBJ2-2, with D uncertain. V was pared by 7 bases and J by 4 bases, with 16 bases between. The CDR3 has 15 amino acids. CDR3 region: CASKRGSSSTGELFF. CDR3 bases: TGTGCCAGCAAAAGAGGCTCCTCGTCCACCGGGGAGCTGTTTTTT.

There are a few counts of this clonotype. The chain combines TRBV5-1 with TRBJ1-6; 10 nucleotides line up with TRBD1. This CDR3 has 15 residues. V was pared by 4 bases and J by 7 bases, with 5 bases of the junction left unmatched. Looked up from germline, CDR1 is SGHRS and CDR2 is YFSETQ. Written as DNA, the CDR3 is TGCGCCAGCAGCCCGACAGGGGGCGTGAATTCACCCCTCCACTTT. As protein: CASSPTGGVNSPLHF.

This clonotype came up a few times. The genes are TRBV7-3 and TRBJ2-7; possibly TRBD2 for D (5 bases). Germline CDR1 SGHTA, CDR2 FQGTGA. V lost 4 bases and J lost 0, with 13 bases in between. The CDR3 is 15 amino acids. The CDR3 coding sequence is TGTGCCAGCAGCTCGGAGGACGGTCGCTCCTACGAGCAGTACTTC. This gives the protein CASSSEDGRSYEQYF.

This chain links TRBV4-3 with TRBJ1-3; tentatively, D is TRBD1 (6 bases). Looked up from germline, CDR1 is LGHNA and CDR2 is YSLEER. The CDR3 consists of 16 residues. V was pared by 4 bases and J by 3 bases, with 16 bases between. In DNA, the CDR3 is TGCGCCAGCAGCCTGGGGGCAGGGAGTTTTGGAAACACCATATATTTT. Its translation is CASSLGAGSFGNTIYF.

This clonotype appeared many times. The V and J genes are TRBV2 and TRBJ2-3; D may be TRBD2 (7 bases). Germline lookup yields CDR1 SNHLY and CDR2 FYNNEI. This CDR3 region has 12 residues. Trimming took 6 bases from V and 12 from J, leaving 16 bases between them. In nucleotides, the CDR3 is TGTGCCAGCAGCCCAAGGGGGGGCTTACAGTATTTT. It translates to CASSPRGGLQYF.

This clonotype was observed at least ten times. V and J are TRBV3-1 and TRBJ2-5; no definite D call. The CDR3 contains 12 residues. CDR1 LGHDT and CDR2 YNNKEL come from the germline V gene (reference sequence). V shed 2 bases and J shed 3 bases, with 4 bases lying between them. CDR3 in amino acids: CASSQPKETQYF. The DNA for the CDR3 is TGTGCCAGCAGCCAACCCAAAGAGACCCAGTACTTC.

This clonotype was seen only a few times. This chain uses TRBV6-5 with TRBJ2-1; 9 bases map to TRBD1. J lost 9 bases, V lost 4 bases, and 7 bases had no gene match. This CDR3 region has 14 residues. Germline CDR1 reads MNHEY; CDR2 reads SVGAGI. The CDR3 loop reads CASSLVQGAREQFF. CDR3 bases: TGTGCCAGCAGTTTGGTACAGGGGGCGCGTGAGCAGTTCTTC.

This clonotype was seen ten or more times. The CDR3 bases are TGTGCCACCAGTGATCCCCAGGGGGGCGGAGAGACCCAGTACTTC. It is translated as CATSDPQGGGETQYF. The J gene is TRBJ2-5, the V gene TRBV24-1; D is perhaps TRBD1 (7 bases). Per germline, CDR1 KGHDR and CDR2 SFDVKD. CDR3 size: 15 residues. The ends were cut back, 3 bases at V and 4 bases at J, with 14 bases in the middle.

In this sample, this clonotype turned up a few times. The chain couples TRBV6-2 or TRBV6-3 to TRBJ1-4; 7 bases match TRBD1. The CDR3 contains 15 residues. The V and J ends lost 2 bases and 8 bases, in that order; junction bases with no gene match: 8. CDR1 and CDR2 from the germline V gene are MNHEY and SVGEGT. The CDR3, as DNA: TGTGCCAGCAGTTACGAGGGGGCCATGAGAGAAAAACTGTTTTTT. This encodes CASSYEGAMREKLFF.

This clonotype showed up many times. The rearrangement uses TRBV12-3 or TRBV12-4 and TRBJ1-6; weak D call: TRBD1 (5 bases). The CDR3 has 15 amino acids. V lost 2 bases and J 7 bases, leaving 12 bases between the germline ends. In DNA, the CDR3 is TGTGCCAGCAGTTTACAAGGGGTGACGAATTCACCCCTCCACTTT. It codes for CASSLQGVTNSPLHF.

This clonotype came up a few times. The genes are TRBV19 and TRBJ1-1, with D uncertain. Between the trimmed V and J ends, which lost 2 bases and 0 bases, there was a span of 4 bases. Germline V gene data show CDR1 as LNHDA and CDR2 as SQIVND (reference sequence). CDR3 length equals 13 residues. CDR3 region: CASSIQVNTEAFF. CDR3 DNA sequence: TGTGCCAGTAGTATACAGGTGAACACTGAAGCTTTCTTT.